The rows below give T cell receptor beta chains drawn from one sample of a study of T-cell reconstitution after alpha-beta-depleted transplantation in children. TCRdb re-called the PCR reads through MiXCR, storing one row per CDR3 protein. The sample shows over 150,000 distinct CDR3 sequences, over 8.5% of them seen only once. The sample in question was PBMCs, obtained before TCRalphabeta/CD19-depleted stem cell transplant. The receptor set was obtained from a boy aged 2 to 9 with acute myeloid leukemia, due to receive a stem cell transplant. CDR3s include the opening cysteine and the closing phenylalanine or tryptophan. Fields, in order: V gene, J gene, CDR3 protein.

TRBV24-1	TRBJ2-3	CATSESKGTDTQYF
TRBV28	TRBJ1-3	CASSPGAHLGNTIYF
TRBV5-5	TRBJ2-3	CASSGRISADTQYF
TRBV30	TRBJ1-3	CAWTGARSGNTIYF
TRBV5-1	TRBJ2-4	CASSTGTSGRENIQYF
TRBV7-9	TRBJ2-7	CASSPVAGASYEQYF
TRBV6-2/TRBV6-3	TRBJ2-2	CASSLGAPGELFF
TRBV20-1	TRBJ2-3	CSARPLAGSSDTQYF
TRBV7-2	TRBJ2-3	CASSLVPSGSPGGTQYF
TRBV6-1	TRBJ2-1	CASSETGGGDEQFF
TRBV12-3/TRBV12-4	TRBJ2-2	CASSFFGDGELFF
TRBV11-2	TRBJ1-1	CASSLNRDITEAFF
TRBV20-1	TRBJ2-7	CSARIRDSSSYEQYF
TRBV7-3	TRBJ1-1	CASTGTVTMNTEAFF
TRBV20-1	TRBJ2-5	CSARGDLQETQYF
TRBV24-1	TRBJ2-2	CATSHSRRAGGTYTGELFF
TRBV5-1	TRBJ2-3	CASSLVAPHSTDTQYF
TRBV9	TRBJ2-1	CASSVAAEWGYEQFF
TRBV5-1	TRBJ2-5	CASSLAGFLAGETQYF
TRBV6-6	TRBJ2-7	CASGRDFYEQYF
TRBV4-1	TRBJ2-1	CASSQVPVGPVRNGEQFF
TRBV20-1	TRBJ2-1	CSARVGLYYNEQFF